The subject of this entry is one TCR beta chain. Germline CDR1 is SGDLS and CDR2 is YYNGEE. The CDR3 runs to 16 residues. Deletions cut 0 bases from V and 7 bases from J, with 20 bases between. Naive CD8 cells, CD45RO-negative and positively selected for CCR7, excluded terminally differentiated effector memory CD45RA+ cells. Healthy adults negative for HIV, lacking recent acute infections or vaccinations, served as donors. The data derive from a study of shared clonotypes between healthy human individuals. The assay was immunoSEQ multiplex PCR, and TCRdb's table has in-frame clones only and misses some. In the table there are around 2.1 million clones, under 95% of which are singletons.

The receptor comes from a man between 18 and 29 years old in good health. Some clones in this sample may be carry-over from other donors' samples. V is TRBV9 and J is TRBJ2-7; a weak D match, TRBD1 (6 bases). Source material: naive CD8+ T cells from PBMCs. In nucleotides, the CDR3 is TGTGCCAGCAGCGTAGGTCGACAGGCCAAGTCGGGAGAGCAGTACTTC. Protein product: CASSVGRQAKSGEQYF.